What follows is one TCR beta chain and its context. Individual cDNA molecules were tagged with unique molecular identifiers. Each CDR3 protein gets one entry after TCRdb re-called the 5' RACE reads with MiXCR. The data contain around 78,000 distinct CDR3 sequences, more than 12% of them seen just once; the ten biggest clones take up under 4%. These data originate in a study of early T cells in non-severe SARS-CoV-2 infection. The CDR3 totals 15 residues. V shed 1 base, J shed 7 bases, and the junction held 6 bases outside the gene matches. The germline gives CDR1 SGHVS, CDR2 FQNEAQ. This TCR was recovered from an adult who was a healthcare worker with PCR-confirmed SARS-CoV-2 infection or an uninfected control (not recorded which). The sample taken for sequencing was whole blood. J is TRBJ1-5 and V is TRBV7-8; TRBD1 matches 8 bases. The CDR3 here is CASSLDRGSIQPQHF. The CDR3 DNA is TGTGCCAGCAGCTTAGACAGGGGGTCTATCCAGCCCCAGCATTTT.